This T cell receptor beta chain was captured by sequencing in a study of blood T cell repertoires in COVID-19. The overall study: The study drew acute and convalescent COVID-19 samples from the United States, Italy and Spain.

Germline values: CDR1 MNHEY, CDR2 SMNVEV (reference sequence). Trimming removed 6 bases from V and 3 bases from J; junction bases left unmatched: 10. The CDR3 length is 16 residues. How the authors handled the data: Estimation of nucleated cell counts was performed using reference gene primer amplification. Profiling relied on immunoSEQ multiplex PCR, and the TCRdb table lists in-frame clones only, not all of them. V and J calls and clone size are given by that table; D and trimming were obtained from the DNA. The sample has under 200,000 clones; around nine tenths are singletons. Sequencing was done on a sample of peripheral blood. The rearrangement links TRBV27 to TRBJ1-4; 7 bases map to TRBD1. The receptor was derived from a man aged 18 to 30 with active or convalescent COVID-19. The CDR3 coding sequence is TGTGCCAGCAGAGGGCAGGGGGAGACAGCTAATGAAAAACTGTTTTTT. Translation gives CASRGQGETANEKLFF.